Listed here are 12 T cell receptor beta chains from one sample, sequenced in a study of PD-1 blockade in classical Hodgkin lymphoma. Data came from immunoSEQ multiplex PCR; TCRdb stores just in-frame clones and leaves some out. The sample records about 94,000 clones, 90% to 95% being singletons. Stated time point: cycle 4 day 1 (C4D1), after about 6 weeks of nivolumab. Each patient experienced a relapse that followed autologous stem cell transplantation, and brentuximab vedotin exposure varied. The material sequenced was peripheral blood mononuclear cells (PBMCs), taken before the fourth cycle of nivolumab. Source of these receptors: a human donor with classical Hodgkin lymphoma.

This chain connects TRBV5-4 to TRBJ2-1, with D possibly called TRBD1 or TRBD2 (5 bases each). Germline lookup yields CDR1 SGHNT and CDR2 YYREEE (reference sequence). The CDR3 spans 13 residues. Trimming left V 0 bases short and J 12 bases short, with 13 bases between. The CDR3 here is CASSLEGGGRQFF. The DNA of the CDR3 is TGTGCCAGCAGCTTGGAAGGTGGGGGTCGGCAGTTCTTC.

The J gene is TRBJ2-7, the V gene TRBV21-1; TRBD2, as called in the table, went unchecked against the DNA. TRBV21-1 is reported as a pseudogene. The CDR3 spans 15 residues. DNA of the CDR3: TGTGCCAGCAGCAAATTCACTAGCGGGAGTTCCGAGCAGTACTTC. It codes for CASSKFTSGSSEQYF.

Written as DNA, the CDR3 is TGCGCCAGCAGCTTGGGGGCAAGTCACACTGAAGCTTTCTTT. It encodes CASSLGASHTEAFF. This sequence joins TRBV5-1 and TRBJ1-1; D is ambiguous. Germline assignment: CDR1 SGHRS and CDR2 YFSETQ. Trimming cost V 0 bases and J 3 bases, with 9 bases left between them. The CDR3 totals 14 residues.

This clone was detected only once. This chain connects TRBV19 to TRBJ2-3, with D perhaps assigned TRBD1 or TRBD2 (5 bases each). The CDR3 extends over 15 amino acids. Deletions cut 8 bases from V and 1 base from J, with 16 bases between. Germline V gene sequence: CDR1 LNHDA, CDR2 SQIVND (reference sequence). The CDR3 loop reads CASSTGTWGTDTQYF. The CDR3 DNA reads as TGTGCCAGTTCGACTGGGACCTGGGGCACAGATACGCAGTATTTT.

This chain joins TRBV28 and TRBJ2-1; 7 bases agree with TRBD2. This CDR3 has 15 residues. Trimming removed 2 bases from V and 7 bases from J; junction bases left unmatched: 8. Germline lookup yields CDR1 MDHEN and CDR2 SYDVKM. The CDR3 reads CASSLGGGRTNEQFF. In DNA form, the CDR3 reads TGTGCCAGCAGTTTAGGGGGGGGAAGGACTAATGAGCAGTTCTTC.

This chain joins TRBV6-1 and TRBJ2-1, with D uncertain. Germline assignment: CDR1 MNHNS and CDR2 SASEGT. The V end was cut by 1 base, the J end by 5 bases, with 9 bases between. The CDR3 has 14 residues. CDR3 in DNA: TGTGCCAGCAGTGAAGGGCTCCGGAACAATGAGCAGTTCTTC. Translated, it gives CASSEGLRNNEQFF.

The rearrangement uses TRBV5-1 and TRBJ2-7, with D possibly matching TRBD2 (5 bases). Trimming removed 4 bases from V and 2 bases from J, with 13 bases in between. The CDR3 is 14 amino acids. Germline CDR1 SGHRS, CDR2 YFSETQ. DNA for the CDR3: TGCGCCAGCAGCGCTACCCCGAGGGCCTACGAGCAGTACTTC. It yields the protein CASSATPRAYEQYF.

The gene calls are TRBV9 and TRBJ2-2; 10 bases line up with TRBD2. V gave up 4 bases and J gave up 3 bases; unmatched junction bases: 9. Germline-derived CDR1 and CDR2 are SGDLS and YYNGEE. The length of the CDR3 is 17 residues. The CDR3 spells CASSLLASGRDTGELFF. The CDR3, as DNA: TGTGCCAGCAGCCTCCTAGCCAGCGGGAGGGACACCGGGGAGCTGTTTTTT.

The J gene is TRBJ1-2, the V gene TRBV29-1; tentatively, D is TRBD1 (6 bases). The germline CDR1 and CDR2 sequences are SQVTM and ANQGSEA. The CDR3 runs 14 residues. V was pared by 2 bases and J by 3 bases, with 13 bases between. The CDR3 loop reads CSVERGIGDYGYTF. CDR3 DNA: TGCAGCGTTGAAAGGGGGATAGGGGACTATGGCTACACCTTC.

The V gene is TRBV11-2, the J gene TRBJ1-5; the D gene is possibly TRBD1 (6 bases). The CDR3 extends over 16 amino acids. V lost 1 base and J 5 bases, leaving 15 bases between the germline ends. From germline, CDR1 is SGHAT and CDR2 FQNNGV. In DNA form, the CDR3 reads TGTGCCAGCAGCTTAGGGTTCAGGGGCAGTGATCAGCCCCAGCATTTT. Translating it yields CASSLGFRGSDQPQHF.

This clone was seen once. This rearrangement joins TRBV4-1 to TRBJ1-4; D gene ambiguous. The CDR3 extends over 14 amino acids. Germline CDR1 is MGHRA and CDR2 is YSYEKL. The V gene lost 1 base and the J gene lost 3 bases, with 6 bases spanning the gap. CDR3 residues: CASSQVKSNEKLFF. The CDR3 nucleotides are TGCGCCAGCAGCCAAGTAAAGTCTAATGAAAAACTGTTTTTT.

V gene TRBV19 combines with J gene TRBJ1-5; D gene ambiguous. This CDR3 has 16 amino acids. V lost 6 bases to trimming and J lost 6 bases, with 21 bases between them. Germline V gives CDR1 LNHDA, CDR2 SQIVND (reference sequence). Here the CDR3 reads CASSPSRLTMGQPQHF. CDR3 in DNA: TGTGCCAGTAGCCCCTCCCGGTTAACGATGGGTCAGCCCCAGCATTTT.